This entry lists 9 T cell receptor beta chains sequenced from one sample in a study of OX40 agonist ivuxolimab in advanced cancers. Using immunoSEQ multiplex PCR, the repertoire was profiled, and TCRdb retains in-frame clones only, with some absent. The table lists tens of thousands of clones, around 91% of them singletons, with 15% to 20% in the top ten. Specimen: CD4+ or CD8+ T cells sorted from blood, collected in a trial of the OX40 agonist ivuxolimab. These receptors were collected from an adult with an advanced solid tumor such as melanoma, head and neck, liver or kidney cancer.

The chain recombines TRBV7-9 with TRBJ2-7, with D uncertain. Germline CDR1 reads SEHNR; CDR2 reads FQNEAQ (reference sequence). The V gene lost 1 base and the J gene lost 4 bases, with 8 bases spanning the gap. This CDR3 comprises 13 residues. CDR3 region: CASSLGTEYEQYF. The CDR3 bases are TGTGCCAGCAGCTTAGGGACGGAGTACGAGCAGTACTTC.

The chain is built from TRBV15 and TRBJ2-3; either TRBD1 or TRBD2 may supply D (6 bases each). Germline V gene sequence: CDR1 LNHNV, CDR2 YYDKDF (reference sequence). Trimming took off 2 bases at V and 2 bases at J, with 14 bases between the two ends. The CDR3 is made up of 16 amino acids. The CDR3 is CATSRTLGGFTDTQYF. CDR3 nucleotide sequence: TGTGCCACCAGCAGAACCCTAGGGGGGTTCACAGATACGCAGTATTTT.

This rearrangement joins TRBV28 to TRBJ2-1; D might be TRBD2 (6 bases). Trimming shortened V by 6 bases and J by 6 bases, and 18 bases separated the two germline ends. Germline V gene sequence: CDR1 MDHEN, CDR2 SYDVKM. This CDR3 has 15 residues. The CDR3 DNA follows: TGTGCCAGCAGGCCCGGGACTTGGGCGGGCAATGAGCAGTTCTTC. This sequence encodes CASRPGTWAGNEQFF.

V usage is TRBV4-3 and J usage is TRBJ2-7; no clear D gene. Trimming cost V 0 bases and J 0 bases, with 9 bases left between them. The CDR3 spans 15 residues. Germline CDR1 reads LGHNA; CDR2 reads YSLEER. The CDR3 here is CASSQDLGFSYEQYF. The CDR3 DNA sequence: TGCGCCAGCAGCCAAGATTTAGGCTTCTCCTACGAGCAGTACTTC.

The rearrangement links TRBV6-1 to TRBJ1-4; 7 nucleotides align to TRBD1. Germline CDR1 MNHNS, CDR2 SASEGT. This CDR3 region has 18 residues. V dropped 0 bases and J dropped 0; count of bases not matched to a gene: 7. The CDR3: CASSEADPGTATNEKLFF. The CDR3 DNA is TGTGCCAGCAGTGAAGCGGACCCCGGGACAGCAACTAATGAAAAACTGTTTTTT.

The CDR3 here is CASSLILGTGSDTQYF. The CDR3 region has the DNA TGTGCCAGCAGTTTGATTCTCGGGACAGGGTCAGATACGCAGTATTTT. The J gene is TRBJ2-3, the V gene TRBV28; 9 nucleotides line up with TRBD1. J gave up 4 bases and V 3 bases, and 8 bases lay outside the gene matches. The germline gives CDR1 MDHEN, CDR2 SYDVKM. The CDR3 is 16 amino acids.

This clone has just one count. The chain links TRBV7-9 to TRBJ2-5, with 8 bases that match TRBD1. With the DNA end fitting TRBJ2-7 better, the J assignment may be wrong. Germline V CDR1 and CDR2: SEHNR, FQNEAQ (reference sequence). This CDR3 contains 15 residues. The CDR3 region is CASSLARTGRYEQYF. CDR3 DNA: TGTGCCAGCAGCTTAGCCCGGACAGGGAGGTACGAGCAGTACTTC.

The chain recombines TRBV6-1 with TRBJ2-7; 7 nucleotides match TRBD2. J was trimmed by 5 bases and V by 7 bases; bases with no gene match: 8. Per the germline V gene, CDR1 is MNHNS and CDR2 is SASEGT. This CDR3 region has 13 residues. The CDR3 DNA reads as TGTGCCAGCATTGGCGGGAGCTTGGACGAGCAGTACTTC. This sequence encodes CASIGGSLDEQYF.

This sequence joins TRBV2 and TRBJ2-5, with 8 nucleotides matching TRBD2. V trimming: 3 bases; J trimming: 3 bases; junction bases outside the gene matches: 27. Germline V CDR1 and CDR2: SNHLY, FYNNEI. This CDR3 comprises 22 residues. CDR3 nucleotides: TGTGCCAGCAGTGACGTCCCGGGACTAGTAGCCCATGAGGACCCCAATGAAGAGACCCAGTACTTC. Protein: CASSDVPGLVAHEDPNEETQYF.